The entry below gives a single T cell receptor (beta chain) sequence along with its context. The antigen is unknown. PCR was performed using 60 Vbeta and 13 Jbeta primers. The protocol was immunoSEQ multiplex PCR, while the TCRdb copy is restricted to in-frame clones and leaves out a portion. The sample lists 200,000 or so clones, about four fifths occurring once. The CDR3 runs to 16 residues. With V trimmed by 3 bases and J by 6 bases, 9 bases remained unmatched. Germline CDR1 is KGHSH and CDR2 is LQKENI. The data were obtained in a study of cytomegalovirus exposure and HLA in healthy donors. Study-level points and caveats: It was fewer than 200 TCR beta chains that were listed as cytomegalovirus-associated. Rare TCR sequences predominated, though certain public TCRs were found in many donors. Analyses of presence and absence presupposed an approximately uniform sequencing depth across donors. Association of fewer than 20,000 TCR beta sequences with HLA alleles was found at 0.05 false discovery rate in a later analysis.

The sequence derives from a boy aged 2-15 years in good health and CMV-seronegative. This chain connects TRBV18 to TRBJ2-1; 9 bases align to TRBD2. Material for sequencing was PBMCs. CDR3: CASSPPQAGGRNEQFF. CDR3 in DNA: TGTGCCAGCTCACCCCCCCAGGCGGGGGGGCGCAATGAGCAGTTCTTC.